The source of this TCR beta chain is a study of blood T cell repertoires in COVID-19. The V end lost 3 bases, the J end lost 5 bases, and 14 bases lay between the germline ends. The CDR3 is 14 residues long. Germline-derived CDR1 and CDR2 are DFQATT and SNEGSKA (reference sequence). Produced via immunoSEQ multiplex PCR; TCRdb's table is partial and in-frame only. The sample lists about 180,000 clones, around 79% occurring once. The source material was peripheral blood. This chain links TRBV20-1 with TRBJ2-1; D may be TRBD2 (5 bases). The sequence derives from a woman aged 70-85 years with acute or convalescent COVID-19. The DNA of the CDR3 is TGCAGTGCTAGTACTAGGTTCTTTAACAATGAGCAGTTCTTC. Translation gives CSASTRFFNNEQFF.